This T cell receptor beta chain was observed in a study of T cell changes during pregnancy in multiple sclerosis. The assay was immunoSEQ multiplex PCR, and TCRdb's table has in-frame clones only and misses some. The data contain over 35,000 clones, nearly 90% of them singletons. The CDR3 sequence is 12 residues long. The V gene end was trimmed by 2 bases and the J gene end by 6 bases; junction bases not matched to a gene: 2. Germline V gives CDR1 SGHRS, CDR2 YFSETQ. In this sample, this clone turned up a few times. The sample here was CD4+ T cells from peripheral blood mononuclear cells, taken after pregnancy. This receptor was obtained from a female donor with multiple sclerosis, enrolled in a pregnancy study. This chain joins TRBV5-1 and TRBJ2-7, with 7 bases that match TRBD2. CDR3 sequence reads: CASSFGGSEQYF. The CDR3 DNA sequence: TGCGCCAGCAGCTTCGGGGGGAGCGAGCAGTACTTC.